The 3 T cell receptor beta chains in this list originate from one sample, sequenced in a study of control samples from healthy donors and cancer patients. Measured with immunoSEQ multiplex PCR; TCRdb has only the in-frame clones, and not every one. The sample records approximately 140,000 clones, 91% being singletons. Sequencing used blood. The receptors derive from a young man in good health.

V is TRBV2 and J is TRBJ2-1; TRBD1 or TRBD2 may be the D gene (5 bases each). Between the trimmed V and J ends, which lost 6 bases and 4 bases, there was a span of 19 bases. The CDR3 sequence is 16 residues long. CDR1 is SNHLY and CDR2 is FYNNEI in the germline V gene. CDR3 nucleotide sequence: TGTGCCAGCAGGCGTATGGGACCATCAATGTACAATGAGCAGTTCTTC. Translating gives CASRRMGPSMYNEQFF.

This clone was recorded once. The chain links TRBV19 to TRBJ1-3; possible D gene TRBD1, 6 bases. This CDR3 is 14 amino acids long. Trimming cost V 7 bases and J 4 bases, with 14 bases left between them. Germline loops: CDR1 LNHDA, CDR2 SQIVND (reference sequence). This CDR3 reads CASKTRGSGNTIYF. CDR3 DNA: TGTGCCAGTAAAACCAGGGGCAGCGGAAACACCATATATTTT.

The chain employs TRBV5-5 and TRBJ1-1; D gene ambiguous. The CDR3 consists of 13 residues. Per the germline V gene, CDR1 is SGHKS and CDR2 is YYEKEE (reference sequence). V was shortened by 3 bases and J by 3 bases, with 9 bases between the two germline ends. The CDR3 sequence: CASSSVSDTEAFF. The CDR3 DNA reads TGTGCCAGCAGCTCCGTCTCGGACACTGAAGCTTTCTTT.